The source of this T cell receptor beta chain is a study of blood T cell repertoires in COVID-19 (TCRdb year 2020). With respect to the entire study: The collaborator samples originated in the United States, Italy and Spain and spanned the acute and convalescent phases of COVID-19. Where available, HLA class I and class II types were taken from metadata supplied by the sample provider and were not determined by assay-based typing. The samples were drawn from the first 160 participants of the ongoing ImmuneRACE study and from under 1,500 subjects provided by 6 global collaborators. A de-identified subject ID, COVID-19 status, age in years and sex were almost always included in the sample metadata. The prospective study material was composed of cDNA or gDNA derived from T cells, B-cell-depleted T cells, or PBMCs. Deeply sampled blood TCRbeta repertoires from subjects exposed to, actively infected with, or recovered from COVID-19 were included in the dataset. The repertoires were made available in a free public database intended to serve as a resource for research on the immune response to SARS-CoV-2. The full study reports these points: Clinical and demographic metadata were provided uncurated, with the amount varying by source and participant.

Points on this clone: Its specific antigen is unknown. No per-base quality is available; no much larger clone lies one base away.

CDR1 and CDR2 (GTSNPN, SVGIG) derive from the germline V gene (reference sequence). V ends up 0 bases short and J 7 bases short, with an unmatched junction base count of 8. Spanning cysteine to phenylalanine, the CDR3 consists of 14 amino acids. CDR3 DNA is the only sequence kept; it has 42 bases, read in frame from the first base. TCRbeta CDR3 regions were amplified from genomic DNA using the immunoSEQ Assay, a bias-controlled multiplex PCR. As for how the authors treated the data: Nucleated cell counts per sample were estimated from amplification of reference gene primers within the assay. To quantify the absolute abundance of each unique TCRbeta CDR3 rearrangement, sequence reads were collapsed and filtered. For each sample, productive Simpson clonality was calculated as the square root of Simpson's diversity index over productive rearrangements. Entries here come from immuneACCESS through TCRdb and include only in-frame sequences with V and J called. Some clones fail to appear in such tables; in the studies checked, an unresolved V gene covers under half of the shortfall, and the cause of the remainder is unknown. V, J and clone size were drawn from that table, and D and trimming were deduced from the DNA. The sample table shows 210,000 or so clones, and 75% to 85% are seen once. Over 1% of the sample rests with the top ten.

At one collaborating source in Seattle, patients were enrolled during active infection and were followed longitudinally through the course of disease. Each collaborating institution followed its own protocols to collect whole blood in K2EDTA tubes. Collaborator samples were shipped for TCRbeta analysis as frozen whole blood, isolated PBMCs, or DNA extracted from either sample type. Sequencing was done on a sample of peripheral blood. The chain is encoded by TRBV30 joined to TRBJ2-7; 8 bases in between match TRBD2. The clonotype was recovered from a woman aged 30 to 39 with COVID-19, enrolled during active disease. The base sequence is TGTGCCTGGAGTGTATCCGGGAGGGCCCGGGAGCAGTACTTC. This translates into CAWSVSGRAREQYF.